The 24 T cell receptor beta chains listed next were all sequenced from one sample in a study of blood T cells in healthy people across ages. Next came a second PCR, run for roughly 6 to 11 cycles, which used a sample-barcoded 5' primer along with a J-beta primer mix. TCRdb analysed the 5' RACE reads with MiXCR anew, one entry per CDR3 protein. In the table there are 800,000 or so distinct CDR3 sequences, 62% of which are singletons. The sample was blood. Every receptor here comes from a man aged 30-40 years in good health.

This clonotype was counted between two and nine times. The chain links TRBV29-1 to TRBJ2-7; TRBD1 or TRBD2 may be the D gene (6 bases each). CDR1 SQVTM and CDR2 ANQGSEA come from the germline V gene. The CDR3 sequence is 12 residues long. V lost 5 bases and J lost 1, with 9 bases in between. CDR3 sequence reads: CSVRGESYEQYF. CDR3 bases: TGCAGCGTTAGGGGGGAGTCCTACGAGCAGTACTTC.

The V call is TRBV29-1, the J call TRBJ2-1, with D perhaps matching TRBD1 or TRBD2 (5 bases each). This CDR3 has 13 amino acids. The germline CDR1 and CDR2 sequences are SQVTM and ANQGSEA. V was trimmed by 4 bases and J by 2 bases, leaving 9 bases between them. CDR3 in DNA: TGCAGCGTTGTGAGGGGCCCCTACAATGAGCAGTTCTTC. This sequence encodes CSVVRGPYNEQFF.

In its sample, this clonotype was seen a few times. The rearrangement uses TRBV15 and TRBJ2-5; D is undetermined. The CDR3 totals 15 residues. The germline V gene has CDR1 LNHNV and CDR2 YYDKDF (reference sequence). Trimming removed 5 bases from V and 2 bases from J, with 15 bases in between. This CDR3 is CATSGSGSRQETQYF. The CDR3 bases are TGTGCCACCAGCGGGTCGGGTTCTAGACAAGAGACCCAGTACTTC.

For this clonotype: At one boundary the junction diverges from the germline segment, which might be a read error. The CDR3 sequence: CASRLGGRKGTDTQYF. CDR3 in DNA: TGTGCCAGCAGATTAGGCGGCCGTAAGGGTACAGATACGCAGTATTTT. The chain recombines TRBV12-3 or TRBV12-4 with TRBJ2-3, with D unresolved. This CDR3 has 16 amino acids.

The gene calls are TRBV12-3 or TRBV12-4 and TRBJ2-4, with TRBD2 as a possible D gene (6 bases). Gene TRBJ2-7 matches the end of the DNA better, so the J call may be wrong. The CDR3 is made up of 14 amino acids. CDR3 region: CASTIRRDPNEQYF. Written as DNA, the CDR3 is TGTGCCAGCACAATTAGGAGGGACCCCAACGAGCAGTACTTC.

The genes are TRBV4-3 and TRBJ2-3, with TRBD2 matching over 7 bases. Germline-derived CDR1 and CDR2 are LGHNA and YSLEER. The CDR3 runs 19 residues. V trimming: 0 bases; J trimming: 0 bases; junction bases outside the gene matches: 12. The CDR3 nucleotides are TGCGCCAGCAGCCAAGATCCCTTTTCTAGCGGACTTAGCACAGATACGCAGTATTTT. Its translation is CASSQDPFSSGLSTDTQYF.

This clonotype was found a few times. The chain couples TRBV10-3 to TRBJ2-6; 7 nucleotides line up with TRBD1. Germline CDR1 and CDR2: ENHRY and SYGVKD. Germline trimming cut 11 bases from V and 0 bases from J; bases unmatched to any gene: 7. This CDR3 is 15 amino acids long. The chain's CDR3 is CAAHRGVSGANVLTF. The CDR3 coding sequence is TGTGCCGCCCACAGGGGCGTCTCTGGGGCCAACGTCCTGACTTTC.

J is TRBJ1-6 and V is TRBV7-6; weak D call: TRBD1 (5 bases). The CDR3 has 15 amino acids. V was clipped by 8 bases and J by 4 bases, with 15 bases between them. Germline CDR1 and CDR2: SGHVS and FNYEAQ. Written as DNA, the CDR3 is TGTGCCAGCCGCCGGGGGTGGGATTATAATTCACCCCTCCACTTT. It encodes CASRRGWDYNSPLHF.

This clonotype was counted between two and nine times. The rearrangement links TRBV9 to TRBJ2-3; 13 bases agree with TRBD2. Germline trimming cut 3 bases from V and 2 bases from J; bases unmatched to any gene: 15. The CDR3 has 20 amino acids. Germline-derived CDR1 and CDR2 are SGDLS and YYNGEE. CDR3 loop: CASSERTSGGDLLITDTQYF. The CDR3 DNA is TGTGCCAGCAGCGAACGGACTAGCGGGGGCGACCTACTAATCACAGATACGCAGTATTTT.

This rearrangement joins TRBV6-6 to TRBJ2-3; 10 nucleotides agree with TRBD1. Per the germline V gene, CDR1 is MNHNY and CDR2 is SVGAGI (reference sequence). J gave up 4 bases and V 6 bases, and 13 bases lay outside the gene matches. CDR3 length: 17 amino acids. CDR3 bases: TGTGCCAGCAGCTATAAGCGGGGACAGGGGTTGGCAGATACGCAGTATTTT. Amino acid sequence: CASSYKRGQGLADTQYF.

The rearrangement links TRBV7-2 to TRBJ2-1; no firm D call. From germline, CDR1 is SGHTA and CDR2 FQGNSA. The germline V and J ends were trimmed by 5 bases and 9 bases, with 11 bases remaining between them. The CDR3 is 12 amino acids. The CDR3 is CASSPYIGEQFF. In DNA form, the CDR3 reads TGTGCCAGCAGCCCTTACATTGGTGAGCAGTTCTTC.

This chain uses TRBV25-1 with TRBJ2-4; TRBD1 is a possible D gene (6 bases). The J call may be mistaken, given a closer DNA end match to TRBJ2-7. This CDR3 is 14 amino acids long. Germline V gene sequence: CDR1 MGHDK, CDR2 SYGVNS. CDR3 residues: CASSEQGYIYEQYF. Here the CDR3 DNA reads TGTGCCAGCAGTGAACAGGGGTACATTTACGAGCAGTACTTC.

J is TRBJ2-1 and V is TRBV20-1; 9 nucleotides match TRBD2. The trim removed 0 bases at V and 7 bases at J, leaving 7 bases unmatched. CDR1 is DFQATT and CDR2 is SNEGSKA in the germline V gene (reference sequence). CDR3 size: 15 residues. CDR3 DNA sequence: TGCAGTGCTAGAGATCCTAGCGGGATTGGTAATGAGCAGTTCTTC. Translated: CSARDPSGIGNEQFF.

The chain uses TRBV20-1 and TRBJ2-3, with D possibly TRBD2 on 6 matching bases. Germline V CDR1 and CDR2: DFQATT, SNEGSKA (reference sequence). The CDR3 totals 13 residues. The V gene lost 5 bases and the J gene lost 5 bases, with 14 bases spanning the gap. The CDR3 region is CSAAGRSGDTQYF. The CDR3 region has the DNA TGCAGTGCTGCGGGGCGGTCGGGAGATACGCAGTATTTT.

The chain joins TRBV7-9 to TRBJ2-7; 11 nucleotides agree with TRBD1. Germline CDR1 is SEHNR and CDR2 is FQNEAQ (reference sequence). The trim removed 6 bases at V and 4 bases at J, leaving 14 bases unmatched. CDR3 length: 17 amino acids. CDR3 in amino acids: CASSSDPGQGATYEQYF. Here the CDR3 DNA reads TGTGCCAGCAGTTCAGATCCCGGACAGGGGGCAACGTACGAGCAGTACTTC.

The chain carries TRBV20-1 and TRBJ2-1; 10 bases line up with TRBD2. The germline V gene encodes CDR1 DFQATT and CDR2 SNEGSKA (reference sequence). The CDR3 totals 16 residues. Unmatched junction bases numbered 9, after V lost 3 bases and J lost 4 bases. CDR3 residues: CSASWASGGGYNEQFF. DNA for the CDR3: TGCAGTGCTAGCTGGGCTAGCGGGGGCGGGTACAATGAGCAGTTCTTC.

This clonotype was detected a few times. The chain uses TRBV12-3 or TRBV12-4 and TRBJ1-2; 8 bases are shared with TRBD1. The length of the CDR3 is 17 residues. The junction had 14 bases not matched to a gene; V was cut back by 6 bases and J by 2 bases. The CDR3 reads CASRDGGTGPMNYGYTF. The DNA of the CDR3 is TGTGCCAGCAGAGATGGGGGGACAGGTCCTATGAACTATGGCTACACCTTC.

CDR3 protein: CASTAGIEQYF. For the CDR3, the DNA is TGTGCCAGCACAGCAGGGATCGAGCAGTACTTC. The rearrangement links TRBV27 to TRBJ2-5, with D possibly matching TRBD1 (5 bases). The assigned J gene may be wrong: the sequence end matches TRBJ2-7 better. This CDR3 has 11 amino acids. Germline CDR1 is MNHEY and CDR2 is SMNVEV (reference sequence).

This clonotype was counted many times. The chain links TRBV10-3 to TRBJ2-1, with 8 bases that match TRBD2. The germline gives CDR1 ENHRY, CDR2 SYGVKD. This CDR3 contains 16 residues. J was trimmed by 4 bases and V by 5 bases; bases with no gene match: 10. The CDR3 bases are TGTGCCATCAGTCCCGTTGCGGGGGGCTTATACAATGAGCAGTTCTTC. Translation: CAISPVAGGLYNEQFF.

The V and J genes are TRBV4-2 and TRBJ1-6; weak D call: TRBD1 (6 bases). V was trimmed by 5 bases and J by 8 bases, leaving 10 bases between them. The CDR3 sequence is 13 residues long. Germline V gives CDR1 LGHNA, CDR2 YNFKEQ. Here the CDR3 DNA reads TGTGCCAGCAGCGTTCGGACAGATTCACCCCTCCACTTT. It specifies CASSVRTDSPLHF.

The CDR3 loop is CSAPTLEGEAHGYTF. The CDR3 nucleotides read TGCAGTGCACCAACCCTGGAGGGGGAGGCGCATGGCTACACCTTC. This sequence joins TRBV20-1 and TRBJ1-2; perhaps TRBD1 as D (6 bases). Germline assignment: CDR1 DFQATT and CDR2 SNEGSKA (reference sequence). Trimming shortened V by 6 bases and J by 6 bases, and 23 bases separated the two germline ends. This CDR3 comprises 15 residues.

This clonotype was found a few times. The CDR3 reads CSARWGHLGDTQYF. CDR3 in DNA: TGCAGTGCTAGATGGGGACACCTAGGAGATACGCAGTATTTT. This sequence joins TRBV20-1 and TRBJ2-3; TRBD1 is a possible D gene (6 bases). Per germline, CDR1 DFQATT and CDR2 SNEGSKA (reference sequence). The CDR3 has 14 residues. The V and J ends lost 2 bases and 5 bases respectively, with 14 bases between them.

On this clonotype: Mismatch with germline at one junction end may stem from a read error. This sequence joins TRBV20-1 and TRBJ2-3; tentatively, D is TRBD1 (7 bases). The CDR3 covers 15 residues. In germline, CDR1 is DFQATT, CDR2 SNEGSKA (reference sequence). The CDR3 sequence is CSASPQGGITVTQYF. CDR3 sequence (DNA): TGCAGTGCTAGTCCCCAGGGGGGCATCACAGTTACGCAGTATTTT.

The chain has TRBV28 and TRBJ2-7; possible D gene TRBD1, 6 bases. The V end lost 5 bases, the J end lost 0 bases, and 11 bases lay between the germline ends. This CDR3 region has 14 residues. Per the germline V gene, CDR1 is MDHEN and CDR2 is SYDVKM. CDR3 nucleotides: TGTGCCAGCAGTACGGGGACATTCTCCTACGAGCAGTACTTC. Translation: CASSTGTFSYEQYF.